This T cell receptor beta chain is drawn from a study of neoadjuvant nivolumab and ipilimumab in lung cancer (TCRdb year 2020). For the wider study: Nivolumab was administered intravenously at 3 mg/kg on days 1, 15 and 29, and in the combination arm ipilimumab 1 mg/kg was added on day 1 only. TCR repertoires were compared between pretherapy (baseline) peripheral blood and tumors resected at surgery after neoadjuvant immune checkpoint blockade. A total of 44 patients with operable NSCLC were treated in the trial, with around 23 randomized to nivolumab monotherapy and 21 randomized to nivolumab plus ipilimumab. The major pathologic response (MPR) rate in the intention-to-treat population in each study arm was designated as the primary trial endpoint. Matched pretherapy and resected tumor pairs were analyzed for seven patients: four treated with nivolumab and three with nivolumab plus ipilimumab.

Overall results and qualifications from the work: A small number of samples underwent TCR sequencing. From pretherapy to surgery, increases in tumor T-cell richness and clonality were observed in three of three dual-therapy tumors but in only two of four nivolumab-treated tumors. A positive correlation was observed between pretherapy blood TCR richness and richness in tumors resected after neoadjuvant therapy (Spearman R ≈ 0.82). There was no significant correlation between TCR clonality and pathologic tumor regression, and just a single major-pathologic-response sample was available for the clonality-regression analysis. Compared with tumor-adjacent uninvolved lung, resected tumors had greater TCR richness and clonality, and increases showed up in more of the dual-therapy-treated tumors.

Libraries were prepared through the immunoSEQ multiplex PCR assay. The study's own analysis went as follows. Repertoires were summarized in terms of richness and clonality, and significantly expanded and contracted clones between pre- and post-therapy samples were identified. Held by TCRdb, this immuneACCESS table contains in-frame sequences only and omits some clones. Under half of the omission traces to an unresolved V gene where checked; the cause of the rest is unknown. V and J calls and clone size come straight from that table; D and trimming were deduced from the DNA. Present in this sample are over 7,000 clones, 84% of which were seen just once. Roughly 8% of the sample is in the top ten clones. The CDR3 has 14 amino acids, counting the end cysteine and phenylalanine. The read is trimmed to its CDR3 DNA, 42 bases read in frame from base 1. CDR1 and CDR2 were assigned from the germline V gene (reference sequence) as SGHKS and YYEKEE. At the junction V is shortened by 4 bases and J by 4 bases, with 14 bases in between.

Interpreted using the paper, the time point label stands for: at surgical resection after neoadjuvant nivolumab +/- ipilimumab. The samples were obtained from NEOSTAR, a phase 2 randomized trial that tested neoadjuvant nivolumab or nivolumab plus ipilimumab, followed by surgery, in operable NSCLC. Regarding this clone: The specificity of this receptor is unknown. No much larger clone is present one base from it, and per-base qualities are unavailable.

The input for sequencing was tumor tissue, taken after neoadjuvant nivolumab, alone or with ipilimumab, at or shortly before surgery. The sequence was obtained from an adult with non-small cell lung cancer. The chain is made from TRBV5-5 and TRBJ1-2; no D gene is confidently identified. The CDR3 has the sequence CASSNTPTGYGYTF. The sequenced DNA: TGTGCCAGCAGCAACACACCTACCGGCTATGGCTACACCTTC.